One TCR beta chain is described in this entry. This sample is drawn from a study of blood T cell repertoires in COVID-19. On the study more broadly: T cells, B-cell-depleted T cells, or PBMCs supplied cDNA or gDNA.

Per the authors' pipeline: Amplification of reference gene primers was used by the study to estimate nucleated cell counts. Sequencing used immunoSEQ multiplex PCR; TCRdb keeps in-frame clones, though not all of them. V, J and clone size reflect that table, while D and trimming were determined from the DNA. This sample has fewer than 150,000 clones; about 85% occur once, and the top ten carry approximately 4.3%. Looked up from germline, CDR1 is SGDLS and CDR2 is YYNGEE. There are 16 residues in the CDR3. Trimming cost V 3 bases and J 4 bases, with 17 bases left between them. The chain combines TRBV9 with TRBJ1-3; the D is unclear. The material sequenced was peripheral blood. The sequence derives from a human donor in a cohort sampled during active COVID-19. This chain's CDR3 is CASSESGGQYGNTIYF. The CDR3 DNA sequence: TGTGCCAGCAGCGAGTCGGGAGGGCAGTACGGAAACACCATATATTTT.